This T cell receptor beta chain is drawn from a study of cytomegalovirus exposure and HLA in healthy donors. Trimming cost V 4 bases and J 2 bases; bases outside gene matches: 11. CDR3 length: 18 residues. PCR used 60 Vbeta primers and 13 Jbeta primers. Clones were sequenced by immunoSEQ multiplex PCR, and TCRdb holds only the in-frame ones, with some missing. The table has roughly 100,000 clones, about 80% seen once. In the case of this clone: Its antigen remains unknown.

The study, taken as a whole, reports: Some public TCRs appeared in many individuals, while most sequences were rare. Later on, a genetic analysis was performed. It linked a missense variant in DCLRE1C with V- and J-gene trimming of TCR beta.

Sequences were obtained from PBMCs. V and J are TRBV23-1 and TRBJ2-2, with 9 bases lining up with TRBD1. TRBV23-1 is noted as an ORF with a role that remains uncertain. This sequence was found in a woman between 40 and 55 years old in good health and CMV-seronegative. As DNA, the CDR3 is TGCGCCAGCAGTCCGGGACAGGGATGTCGGTCCAACACCGGGGAGCTGTTTTTT. Its protein product is CASSPGQGCRSNTGELFF.